Listed below are T cell receptor beta chains from one sample, sequenced in a study of blood T cell repertoires in COVID-19. Only in-frame clones appear in the TCRdb table, and some are missing; sequencing was by immunoSEQ multiplex PCR. The sample lists some 100,000 clones, approximately 89% occurring once. The sequenced sample consisted of peripheral blood. The receptor source for this set is a middle-aged man with acute or convalescent COVID-19. Both conserved end residues are part of each CDR3. A D gene is named only where the DNA matches it firmly. Only part of the rows carry a size: once, few, many, or a class if the clone is expanded.

clone_size	d_call	j_call	v_call	cdr3_nt	cdr3_aa
.	TRBD1	TRBJ1-3	TRBV9	TGTGCCAGCAGCGTTGGGACAGGGTCGGGAAACACCATATATTTT	CASSVGTGSGNTIYF
.	.	TRBJ2-2	TRBV25-1	TGTGCCAGCAGTGAATCGGAGGGTACCACCGGGGAGCTGTTTTTT	CASSESEGTTGELFF
few	.	TRBJ2-1	TRBV7-3	TGTGCCAGCAGCCCACTAAGCACTACAACCTACAATGAGCAGTTCTTC	CASSPLSTTTYNEQFF
.	.	TRBJ1-4	TRBV7-9	TGTGCCAGCAGCTCCGGACAAGGAACAATCGGTGAAAAACTGTTTTTT	CASSSGQGTIGEKLFF
.	.	TRBJ2-7	TRBV11-3	TGTGCCAGCAGCTCCCCGTACGCCAGGATCTACGAGCAGTACTTC	CASSSPYARIYEQYF
.	.	TRBJ1-1	TRBV3-1/TRBV3-2	TGTGCCAGCAGCCAACACAGGGAAGCTTTCTTT	CASSQHREAFF
once	.	TRBJ2-7	TRBV7-2	TGTGCCAGCAGCCACCAGTCCAAGTCATATACCTACGAGCAGTACTTC	CASSHQSKSYTYEQYF
once	TRBD2	TRBJ2-7	TRBV7-6	TGTGCCAGCAGCCCGACGCCGGGACTAGCAGTCCACGAGCAGTACTTC	CASSPTPGLAVHEQYF
few	.	TRBJ1-1	TRBV6-5	TGTGCCAGCAGTACCAGGGCTAACACTGAAGCTTTCTTT	CASSTRANTEAFF
.	.	TRBJ2-3	TRBV9	TGTGCCAGCAGCCCACAAGTCGGGGGACCCACAGATACGCAGTATTTT	CASSPQVGGPTDTQYF
.	TRBD2	TRBJ2-6	TRBV6-5	TGTGCCAGCGGGAGGGCTGGGGCCAACGTCCTGACTTTC	CASGRAGANVLTF
once	.	TRBJ2-3	TRBV10-3	TGTGCCATCAGTGGGGGGGCAGATACGCAGTATTTT	CAISGGADTQYF
.	.	TRBJ2-5	TRBV18	TGTGCCAGCTCACGTTGGCGGGACAGAGGGGTAGAGACCCAGTACTTC	CASSRWRDRGVETQYF
.	.	TRBJ2-2	TRBV21-1	TGTGCCAGCGGCCTAGCGCCGACAGCTGCAAACACCGGGGAGCTGTTTTTT	CASGLAPTAANTGELFF
.	TRBD1	TRBJ1-1	TRBV4-1	TGCGCCAGCAGCCAGGTCGGGACAGGGAGGCCTGAAGCTTTCTTT	CASSQVGTGRPEAFF
.	.	TRBJ2-2	TRBV25-1	TGTGCCAGCAGTGAATTCCCGGCCGGGGAGCTGTTTTTT	CASSEFPAGELFF
.	TRBD1	TRBJ2-1	TRBV5-1	TGCGCCAGCCTGGGCCGAGGGGACAGGGGGAATGAGCAGTTCTTC	CASLGRGDRGNEQFF
.	TRBD2	TRBJ2-7	TRBV7-8	TGTGCCAGCACCCTAGGGGGTAGCGGGGCCTACGAGCAGTACTTC	CASTLGGSGAYEQYF
.	.	TRBJ2-1	TRBV5-4	TGTGCCAGCAGCTTCTCGCCCGAGTACAATGAGCAGTTCTTC	CASSFSPEYNEQFF
.	TRBD1	TRBJ2-7	TRBV5-1	TGCGCCAGCAGCTCGAACAGGGGGCCCTACGAGCAGTACTTC	CASSSNRGPYEQYF
.	TRBD1	TRBJ2-2	TRBV14	TGTGCCAGCAGCCTGGGACAGGGGAACACCGGGGAGCTGTTTTTT	CASSLGQGNTGELFF
.	TRBD2	TRBJ2-7	TRBV18	TGTGCCAGCTCGGGCGGGAGCGCCTACGAGCAGTACTTC	CASSGGSAYEQYF
.	.	TRBJ1-2	TRBV6-5	TGTGCCAGCAGTTCCGCAGCTAACTATGGCTACACCTTC	CASSSAANYGYTF
.	TRBD2	TRBJ2-1	TRBV30	TGTGCCTGGGACTCTGTGGGCGGGGGTAACAATGAGCAGTTCTTC	CAWDSVGGGNNEQFF
.	.	TRBJ2-7	TRBV5-6	TGTGCCAGCAACCCCCGTGGAGAGGGAATCTACGAGCAGTACTTC	CASNPRGEGIYEQYF
.	TRBD1	TRBJ2-5	TRBV5-5	TGTGCCAGCAGCCTTGGGACAGCCCCAGGTCAAGAGACCCAGTACTTC	CASSLGTAPGQETQYF
.	TRBD1	TRBJ1-1	TRBV6-5	TGTGCCAGCACCCTCGGACAGGGGCGGTTCACTGAAGCTTTCTTT	CASTLGQGRFTEAFF
.	TRBD1	TRBJ2-2	TRBV29-1	TGCAGCGTGACAGGGGGGTCGGGAGCCGCCGGGGAGCTGTTTTTT	CSVTGGSGAAGELFF
.	TRBD1	TRBJ1-1	TRBV7-9	TGTGCCAGCAGCCGCAGGCAGGGGGGCGAAGCTTTCTTT	CASSRRQGGEAFF
.	.	TRBJ2-7	TRBV7-2	TGTGCCAGCAGCTTTAGTGGGGGGTCTTCCTACGAGCAGTACTTC	CASSFSGGSSYEQYF
.	.	TRBJ2-1	TRBV21-1	TGTGCCAGCATGCCGAGAAACAGATTACCTGAGCAGTTCTTC	CASMPRNRLPEQFF
.	TRBD2	TRBJ2-1	TRBV11-2	TGTGCCAGCAGCCCGTGGGCGGGAGCCTACAATGAGCAGTTCTTC	CASSPWAGAYNEQFF
.	TRBD1	TRBJ2-7	TRBV6-2/TRBV6-3	TGTGCCAGCAGTTACGGACTGACAGGGATCGAGCAGTACTTC	CASSYGLTGIEQYF
.	TRBD1	TRBJ2-3	TRBV9	TGTGCCAGCAGCTGGACAGGAAGGAGCACAGATACGCAGTATTTT	CASSWTGRSTDTQYF
.	TRBD1	TRBJ1-2	TRBV2	TGTGCCAGCACTCTGACAGGGGGAAACTATGGCTACACCTTC	CASTLTGGNYGYTF
.	.	TRBJ2-5	TRBV7-2	TGTGCCAGCAGCTTAGATAGACCCAGGGGTGTGGAGACCCAGTACTTC	CASSLDRPRGVETQYF
.	.	TRBJ1-5	TRBV10-3	TGTGCCACAAGGGGCTTCAATCAGCCCCAGCATTTT	CATRGFNQPQHF
.	.	TRBJ1-1	TRBV4-1	TGCGCCAGCAGCCAAGAATTCGGTACAGGGCGGACTGAAGCTTTCTTT	CASSQEFGTGRTEAFF
.	TRBD1	TRBJ2-1	TRBV7-6	TGTGCCAGCAGCCAACAGGGGGAACGACAGGATGAGCAGTTCTTC	CASSQQGERQDEQFF
.	.	TRBJ1-2	TRBV6-5	TGTGCCAGCAATACCGACATTCAAGGCTACACCTTC	CASNTDIQGYTF
.	.	TRBJ1-2	TRBV27	TGTGCCAGCACGAGGACTAATTCTAACTATGGCTACACCTTC	CASTRTNSNYGYTF
.	.	TRBJ2-7	TRBV30	TGTGCCTGGAGTGTAGGGGGGGCGTTAAACGAGCAGTACTTC	CAWSVGGALNEQYF
.	TRBD1	TRBJ1-1	TRBV11-3	TGTGCCAGCAGCTTAGAGGGGACAGGAGAGGGGGGCACTGAAGCTTTCTTT	CASSLEGTGEGGTEAFF
.	TRBD2	TRBJ2-1	TRBV11-3	TGTGCCAGCAGCTTACTAGCGGGAGTAGGAAATGAGCAGTTCTTC	CASSLLAGVGNEQFF
once	TRBD2	TRBJ2-7	TRBV5-4	TGTGCCAGCAGCAAGGGGCTAGCGGGAGGTGATGAGCAGTACTTC	CASSKGLAGGDEQYF
.	.	TRBJ2-4	TRBV7-8	TGTGCCAGCAGCTTAGAAGGGAGGAACATTCAGTACTTC	CASSLEGRNIQYF
.	.	TRBJ2-3	TRBV27	TGTGCCAGCAGTCCCCTCATGGGCCGTGATGGCGCAGATACGCAGTATTTT	CASSPLMGRDGADTQYF
.	.	TRBJ2-7	TRBV7-8	TGTGCCAGCAGCTTTGGCGACGGACTCTACGAGCAGTACTTC	CASSFGDGLYEQYF
.	.	TRBJ1-5	TRBV2	TGTGCCAGCAGTGAACGGGTCGGGATTCAGCCCCAGCATTTT	CASSERVGIQPQHF
.	TRBD2	TRBJ2-1	TRBV4-2	TGTGCCAGCAGCCAGACAGCGGGGCCAATAAACAATGAGCAGTTCTTC	CASSQTAGPINNEQFF
.	TRBD2	TRBJ2-1	TRBV28	TGTGCCAGCAGTTCTAGACTAGCGGGATCCTCCTACAATGAGCAGTTCTTC	CASSSRLAGSSYNEQFF
few	TRBD1	TRBJ1-2	TRBV2	TGTGCCAGCAGTGACAGGGGGACCGGTGGCTACACCTTC	CASSDRGTGGYTF
few	.	TRBJ1-2	TRBV7-9	TGTGCCAGCAGCTTAACTACGGGAGCTAACTATGGCTACACCTTC	CASSLTTGANYGYTF
.	TRBD2	TRBJ2-3	TRBV5-1	TGCGCCAGCAGCTTGAATGCGGGAGGGCCCGATACGCAGTATTTT	CASSLNAGGPDTQYF
.	.	TRBJ1-4	TRBV9	TGTGCCAGCAGCGCAACACAGGCGGCTAATGAAAAACTGTTTTTT	CASSATQAANEKLFF